This is a list of T cell receptor beta chains from one sample in a study of regulatory T cells in long-lasting Graves disease. TCRdb re-called the multiplex PCR reads through MiXCR, storing one row per CDR3 protein. The table lists about 350,000 distinct CDR3 sequences, 15% to 20% of them singletons. The same data also went into a second study, on T cells in Graves' hyperthyroidism and ophthalmopathy.

The input for sequencing was peripheral blood mononuclear cells (PBMCs), taken at new diagnosis, from a patient treated with antithyroid drugs. The receptors stem from a woman aged 18 to 35 with Graves disease. The CDR3 runs from the conserved cysteine through the conserved F or W. A D gene is named only where the DNA matches it firmly. Clone size, where shown, is once, few, many, or a class for clones that have expanded.

j_call v_call d_call clone_size cdr3_nt cdr3_aa
TRBJ1-2 TRBV30 TRBD1 many TGTGCCTGGAGTGTACGAGGGACAGGGTGGGGCTACACCTTC CAWSVRGTGWGYTF
TRBJ1-2 TRBV5-1 TRBD1 many TGCGCCAGCAGCTCAACGACAGGGGTTGGCTACACCTTC CASSSTTGVGYTF
TRBJ2-1 TRBV25-1 NA NA TGTGCCAGCAGTGGGAACGACAGGCGACATGAGCAGTTCTTC CASSGNDRRHEQFF
TRBJ1-2 TRBV9 TRBD1 NA TGTGCCAGCAACACAGGGGGCTCCTATGGCTACACCTTC CASNTGGSYGYTF
TRBJ1-5 TRBV30 NA many TGTGCCTGGAGCGTGCAGGGGCGTCAGCCCCAGCATTTT CAWSVQGRQPQHF
TRBJ2-5 TRBV13 TRBD2 NA TGTGCCAGCAACCGGGGGGTGGGGGAGACCCAGTACTTC CASNRGVGETQYF
TRBJ2-2 TRBV20-1 NA many TGCAGTGCTAGAGAAGCAGGGAACACCGGGGAGCTGTTTTTT CSAREAGNTGELFF
TRBJ2-3 TRBV9 TRBD2 NA TGTGCCAGCAGCGTAGTTGCTAGCGGAGTAGGCGGCACAGATACGCAGTATTTT CASSVVASGVGGTDTQYF
TRBJ1-4 TRBV7-9 NA NA TGTGCCAGCAGCCCACCTAGGGGGAAGACTAATGAAAAACTGTTTTTT CASSPPRGKTNEKLFF
TRBJ2-7 TRBV5-1 TRBD2 many TGCGCCAGCAGCTCGGGGGGGGAGCTCAACGAGCAGTACTTC CASSSGGELNEQYF
TRBJ2-3 TRBV24-1 TRBD1 NA TGTGCCACCAGTGGACAGGGTTTAGATACGCAGTATTTT CATSGQGLDTQYF
TRBJ2-1 TRBV19 NA NA TGTGCCAGTAGTATAGGGGACTACAATGAGCAGTTCTTC CASSIGDYNEQFF
TRBJ1-1 TRBV7-2 NA many TGTGCCAGCAGCTTAGCGAAACCCTGGGAGGTGGGACAGAACACTGAAGCTTTCTTT CASSLAKPWEVGQNTEAFF
TRBJ2-1 TRBV11-3 NA many TGTGCCAGCAGCTCCACGGGCTCCTCCAATGAGCAGTTCTTC CASSSTGSSNEQFF